This T cell receptor beta chain was identified in a study of T cell responses to AZD1222 COVID-19 vaccine. On the study more broadly: Second doses that came at about 4 or about 12 weeks were put together. Study-level points and caveats: Donors in the cohort were predominantly white British and more often female, and clonal diversity was possibly underestimated. Within unmutated variant regions lay the reported targets of nearly half of spike-specific TCRs. Repertoire samples came only from after the peak T cell response.

The CDR3 contains 16 residues. V lost 3 bases to trimming and J lost 8 bases; unmatched junction nucleotides: 11. CDR1 and CDR2 (germline): LNHDA, SQIVND (reference sequence). Assay: immunoSEQ multiplex PCR; the TCRdb copy retains only in-frame clones and omits some. The profile shows approximately 110,000 clones, roughly 84% of them singletons. In the case of this clone: Its antigen is unidentified.

The source material was peripheral blood, sampled on day 0 of AZD1222 vaccination. The rearrangement links TRBV19 to TRBJ2-1; 9 nucleotides match TRBD1. The source is an adult in good health. The CDR3 sequence is CASSMHGTGLRDEQFF. The CDR3, as DNA: TGTGCCAGTAGTATGCACGGGACAGGGTTAAGGGATGAGCAGTTCTTC.